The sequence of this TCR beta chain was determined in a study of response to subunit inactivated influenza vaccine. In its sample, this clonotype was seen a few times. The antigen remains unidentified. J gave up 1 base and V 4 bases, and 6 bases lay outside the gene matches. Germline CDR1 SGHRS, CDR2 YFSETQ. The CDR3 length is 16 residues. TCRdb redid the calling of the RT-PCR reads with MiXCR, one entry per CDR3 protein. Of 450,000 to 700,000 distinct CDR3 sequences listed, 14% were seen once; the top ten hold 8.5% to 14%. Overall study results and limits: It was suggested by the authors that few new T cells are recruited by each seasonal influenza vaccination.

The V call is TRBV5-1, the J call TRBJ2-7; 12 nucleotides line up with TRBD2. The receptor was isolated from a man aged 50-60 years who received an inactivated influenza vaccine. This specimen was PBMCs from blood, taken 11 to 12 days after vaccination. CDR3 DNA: TGCGCCAGCAGCAGAAGGACTAGCGGGGCGTCCTACGAGCAGTACTTC. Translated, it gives CASSRRTSGASYEQYF.